This T cell receptor (beta chain) was recorded in a study of CD8 T cells in ankylosing spondylitis. V lost 3 bases and J lost 7, with 22 bases in between. The CDR3 totals 16 residues. CDR1 and CDR2 from the germline V gene are SGHRS and YFSETQ. As to this clonotype: Its antigen is unknown.

Whole-study findings and limits: For ankylosing spondylitis blood, a TCR beta motif of under 10 highly homologous variants appeared characteristic. Disease-associated clones were CD8+ and fairly uncommon in peripheral blood.

TCRdb reprocessed the 5' RACE reads via MiXCR and lists one record per CDR3 protein. The profile shows 350,000 or so distinct CDR3 sequences, roughly 8% of them singletons. The clonotype originates from a male donor with ankylosing spondylitis. The specimen was blood, either unsorted or a sorted T cell fraction (not recorded which). This chain joins TRBV5-1 and TRBJ1-2; TRBD1 is a possible D gene (6 bases). CDR3 sequence reads: CASSSQPGADLRGYTF. In DNA, the CDR3 is TGCGCCAGCAGCTCACAACCAGGGGCGGATCTGCGTGGCTACACCTTC. The full variable domain, rest sourced from reference TRBV5-1 and TRBJ1-2, is KAGVTQTPRYLIKTRGQQVTLSCSPISGHRSVSWYQQTPGQGLQFLFEYFSETQRNKGNFPGRFSGRQFSNSRSEMNVSTLELGDSALYLCASSSQPGADLRGYTFGSGTRLTVV.